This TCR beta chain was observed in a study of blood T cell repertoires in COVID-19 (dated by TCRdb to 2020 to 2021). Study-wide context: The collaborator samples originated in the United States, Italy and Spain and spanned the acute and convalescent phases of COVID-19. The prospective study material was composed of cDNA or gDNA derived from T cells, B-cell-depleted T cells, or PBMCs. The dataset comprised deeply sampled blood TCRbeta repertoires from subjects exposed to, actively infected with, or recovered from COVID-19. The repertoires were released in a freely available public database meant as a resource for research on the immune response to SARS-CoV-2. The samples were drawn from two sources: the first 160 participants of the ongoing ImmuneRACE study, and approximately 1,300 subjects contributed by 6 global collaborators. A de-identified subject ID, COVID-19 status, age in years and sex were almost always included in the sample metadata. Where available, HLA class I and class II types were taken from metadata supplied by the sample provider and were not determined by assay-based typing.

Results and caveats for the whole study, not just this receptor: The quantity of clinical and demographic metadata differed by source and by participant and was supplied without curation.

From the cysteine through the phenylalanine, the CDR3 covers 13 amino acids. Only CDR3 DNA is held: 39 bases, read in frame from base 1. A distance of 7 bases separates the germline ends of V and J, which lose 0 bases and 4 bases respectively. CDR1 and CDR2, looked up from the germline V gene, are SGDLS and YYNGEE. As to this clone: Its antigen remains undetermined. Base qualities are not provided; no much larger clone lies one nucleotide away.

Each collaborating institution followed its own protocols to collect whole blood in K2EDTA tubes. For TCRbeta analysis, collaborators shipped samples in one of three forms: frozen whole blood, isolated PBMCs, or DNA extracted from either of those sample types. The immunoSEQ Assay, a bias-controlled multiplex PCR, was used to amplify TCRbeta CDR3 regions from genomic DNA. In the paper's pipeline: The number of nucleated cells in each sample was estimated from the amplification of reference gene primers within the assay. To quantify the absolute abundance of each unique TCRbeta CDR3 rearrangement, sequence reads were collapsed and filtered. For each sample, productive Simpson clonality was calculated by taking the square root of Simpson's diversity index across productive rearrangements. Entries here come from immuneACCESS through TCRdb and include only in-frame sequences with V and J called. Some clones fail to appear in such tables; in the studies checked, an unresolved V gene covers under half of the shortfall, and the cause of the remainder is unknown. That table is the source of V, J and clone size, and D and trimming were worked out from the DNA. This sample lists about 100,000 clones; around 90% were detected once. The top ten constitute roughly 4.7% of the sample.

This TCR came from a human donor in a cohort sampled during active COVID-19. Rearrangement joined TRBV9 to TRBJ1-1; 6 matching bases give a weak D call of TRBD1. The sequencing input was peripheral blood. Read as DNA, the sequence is TGTGCCAGCAGCGTAGAAGGGGGCACTGAAGCTTTCTTT. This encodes CASSVEGGTEAFF. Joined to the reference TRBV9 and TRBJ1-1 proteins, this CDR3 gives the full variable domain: DSGVTQTPKHLITATGQRVTLRCSPRSGDLSVYWYQQSLDQGLQFLIQYYNGEERAKGNILERFSAQQFPDLHSELNLSSLELGDSALYFCASSVEGGTEAFFGQGTRLTVV.